The source of this TCR beta chain is a study of OX40 agonist ivuxolimab in advanced cancers. As for the study in general: The study enrolled dose-escalation patients with hepatocellular carcinoma, melanoma, renal cell or head and neck cancer. Anti-PD-1, anti-PD-L1 or anti-CTLA-4 therapy given earlier was allowed, and approximately 40% had some.

The CDR3 is made up of 14 amino acids. V was trimmed by 5 bases and J by 2 bases, leaving 13 bases between them. Germline V lookup: CDR1 SGHTA, CDR2 FQGNSA. Study-wide findings and caveats: Blood T cells, both CD4+ and CD8+, expanded clonally by week 6 at 0.1 to 3.0 mg/kg. Clonal expansion among partial responders at 0.1-3.0 mg/kg ranked near the lowest.

Profiling relied on immunoSEQ multiplex PCR, and the TCRdb table lists in-frame clones only, not all of them. The sample has approximately 100,000 clones, approximately 90% seen once; the top ten hold approximately 0.3%. Regarding this clone: Its antigen is still unknown.

The chain is built from TRBV7-2 and TRBJ2-7; D might be TRBD1 (6 bases). This receptor was identified in an adult with an advanced solid tumor such as melanoma, head and neck, liver or kidney cancer. The sequences come from CD4+ or CD8+ T cells sorted from blood, collected in a trial of the OX40 agonist ivuxolimab. CDR3 region: CASSNRVPPYEQYF. As DNA, the CDR3 is TGTGCCAGCAGCAACAGGGTTCCACCCTACGAGCAGTACTTC.